Listed here is a single TCR beta chain. Its antigen is currently not known. No much larger clonotype is one base removed from it; base qualities were not supplied. The label giving this sample's time point can be read as: at surgical resection after neoadjuvant nivolumab +/- ipilimumab. Samples came from the phase 2 randomized NEOSTAR trial, which tested neoadjuvant nivolumab or nivolumab plus ipilimumab followed by surgery in operable NSCLC. The library was generated by the immunoSEQ multiplex PCR assay. The authors' analysis ran thus. Repertoires were summarized by richness and clonality, and significantly expanded and contracted clones were identified between pre- and post-therapy samples. Held by TCRdb, this immuneACCESS table contains in-frame sequences only and omits some clones. Under half of the omission traces to an unresolved V gene where checked; the cause of the rest is unknown. That table furnishes V, J and clone size, whereas the DNA furnished D and trimming. The sample table shows 20,000 or so clones, and 76% are seen once. 7.1% of the sample belongs to the ten largest clones.

This entry is derived from a study of neoadjuvant nivolumab and ipilimumab in lung cancer (dated by TCRdb to 2019 to 2021). Describing the broader study: In the NEOSTAR trial, nivolumab was administered intravenously at 3 mg/kg on days 1, 15 and 29, and the combination arm also received ipilimumab 1 mg/kg on day 1 only. For each study arm, the primary endpoint of the trial was the rate of major pathologic response (MPR) in the intention-to-treat population. A total of 40 to 45 patients with operable NSCLC were treated in the trial, with around 23 randomized to nivolumab monotherapy and 21 randomized to nivolumab plus ipilimumab. TCR repertoires were compared between pretherapy (baseline) peripheral blood and tumors resected at surgery after neoadjuvant immune checkpoint blockade. Seven patients had matched pretherapy and resected tumor pairs analyzed, with four treated with nivolumab and three with nivolumab plus ipilimumab.

V is cut by 3 bases and J by 4 bases, and the space between the germline ends is 15 bases. From the cysteine through the phenylalanine, the CDR3 covers 15 amino acids. Only the CDR3 portion is preserved as DNA: 45 bases, with reading frame beginning at the first base. From a lookup of the germline V gene, CDR1 and CDR2 are SGHTA and FQGNSA. Overall study results and their limits: From pretherapy to surgery, tumor T-cell richness and clonality went up in three of three dual-therapy tumors, versus only two of four nivolumab-treated tumors. TCR richness and clonality were greater in resected tumors than in tumor-adjacent uninvolved lung, and increases were seen in more dual-therapy-treated tumors. Richness in tumors resected after neoadjuvant therapy showed a positive correlation with pretherapy blood TCR richness (Spearman R ~ 0.78). TCR sequencing was performed in a small number of samples. There was no significant correlation between TCR clonality and pathologic tumor regression, and just a single major-pathologic-response sample was available for the clonality-regression analysis.

This receptor chain uses TRBV7-2 and TRBJ1-2; no D gene is confidently identified. The sample in question was tumor tissue, obtained after neoadjuvant nivolumab, alone or with ipilimumab, at or shortly before surgery. This sequence originates from an adult with non-small cell lung cancer. The sequenced DNA is TGTGCCAGCAGCTTGATGATGGAGAGGGCCTATGGCTACACCTTC. The encoded protein is CASSLMMERAYGYTF.